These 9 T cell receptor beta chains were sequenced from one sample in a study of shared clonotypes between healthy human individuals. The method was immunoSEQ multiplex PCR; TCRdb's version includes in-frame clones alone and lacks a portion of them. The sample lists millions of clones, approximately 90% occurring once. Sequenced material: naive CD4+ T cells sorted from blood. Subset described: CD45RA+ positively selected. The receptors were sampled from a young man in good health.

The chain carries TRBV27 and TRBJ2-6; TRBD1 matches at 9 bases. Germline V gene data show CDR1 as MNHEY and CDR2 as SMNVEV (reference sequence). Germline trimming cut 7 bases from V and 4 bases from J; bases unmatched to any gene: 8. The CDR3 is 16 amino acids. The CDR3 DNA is TGTGCCAGCACAAGGACAGGGGTTAACGGGGCCAACGTCCTGACTTTC. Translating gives CASTRTGVNGANVLTF.

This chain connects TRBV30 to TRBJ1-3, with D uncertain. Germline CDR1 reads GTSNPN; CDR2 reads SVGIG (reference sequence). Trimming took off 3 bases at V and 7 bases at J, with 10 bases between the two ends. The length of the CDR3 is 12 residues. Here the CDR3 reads CAWSPNTNTIYF. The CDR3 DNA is TGTGCCTGGAGCCCTAACACCAACACCATATATTTT.

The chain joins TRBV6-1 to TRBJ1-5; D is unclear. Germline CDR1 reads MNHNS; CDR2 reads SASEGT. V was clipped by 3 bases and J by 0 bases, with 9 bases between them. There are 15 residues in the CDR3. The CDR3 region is CASSEKAVSNQPQHF. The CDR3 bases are TGTGCCAGCAGTGAGAAGGCAGTTAGCAATCAGCCCCAGCATTTT.

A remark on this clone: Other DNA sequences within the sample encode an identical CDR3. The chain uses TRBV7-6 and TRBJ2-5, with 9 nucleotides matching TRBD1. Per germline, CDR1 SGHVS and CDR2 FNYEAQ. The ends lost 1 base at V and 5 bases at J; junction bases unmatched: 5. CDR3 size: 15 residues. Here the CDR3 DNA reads TGTGCCAGCAGCTTAGGGGACAGGGTGCGGGAGACCCAGTACTTC. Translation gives CASSLGDRVRETQYF.

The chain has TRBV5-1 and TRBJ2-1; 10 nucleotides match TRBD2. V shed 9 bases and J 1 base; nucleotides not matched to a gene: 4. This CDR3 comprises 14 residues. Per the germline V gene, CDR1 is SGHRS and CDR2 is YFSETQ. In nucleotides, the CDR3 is TGCGCCACCTCTAGCGGGAGTTCCTACAATGAGCAGTTCTTC. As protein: CATSSGSSYNEQFF.

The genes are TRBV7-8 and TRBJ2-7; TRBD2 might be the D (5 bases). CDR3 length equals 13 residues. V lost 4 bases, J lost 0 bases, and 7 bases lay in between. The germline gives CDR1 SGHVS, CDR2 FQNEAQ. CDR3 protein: CASSYTSSYEQYF. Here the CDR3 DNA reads TGTGCCAGCAGCTATACTAGCTCCTACGAGCAGTACTTC.

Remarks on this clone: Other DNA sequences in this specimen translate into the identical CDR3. CDR3 sequence: CASSFGGSTDTQYF. The CDR3 bases are TGTGCCAGCAGCTTCGGGGGTAGCACAGATACGCAGTATTTT. This chain uses TRBV7-2 with TRBJ2-3, with a tentative D call TRBD2 (6 bases). There are 14 residues in the CDR3. Germline V CDR1 and CDR2: SGHTA, FQGNSA. Trimming removed 3 bases at V and 0 bases at J, with 7 bases between.

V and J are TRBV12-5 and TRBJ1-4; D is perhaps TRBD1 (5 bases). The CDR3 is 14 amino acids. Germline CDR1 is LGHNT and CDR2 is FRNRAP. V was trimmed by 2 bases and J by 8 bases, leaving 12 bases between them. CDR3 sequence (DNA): TGTGCTAGTGGTTTGTCGGGGGGTGGCGAAAAACTGTTTTTT. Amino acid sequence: CASGLSGGGEKLFF.

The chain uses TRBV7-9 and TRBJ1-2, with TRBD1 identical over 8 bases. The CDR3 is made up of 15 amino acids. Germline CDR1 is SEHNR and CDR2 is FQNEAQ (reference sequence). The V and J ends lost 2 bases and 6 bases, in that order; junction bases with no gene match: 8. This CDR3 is CASSLTQGASDGYTF. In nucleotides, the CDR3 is TGTGCCAGCAGCTTAACCCAGGGGGCTTCGGATGGCTACACCTTC.